This T cell receptor (beta chain) came from a study of metastatic and nonmetastatic thyroid tumors. As for the study in general: Malignant and benign thyroid patients had repertoires compared in peripheral blood and tumor or nodule tissue.

Germline CDR1 reads SGDLS; CDR2 reads YYNGEE. The V end was cut by 4 bases, the J end by 6 bases, with 10 bases between. This CDR3 has 12 amino acids. Study findings and constraints: Patients with malignant thyroid tumors reportedly had significantly higher TCR beta diversity than those with benign nodules, in blood and tumor.

TCRdb re-called the PCR reads through MiXCR. The data hold over 20,000 clones, with 25% to 30% observed a single time. This clone was counted a single time. No antigen is known for it. Ahead of thyroid surgery, no patient had received treatment of any kind. The clonotype was recovered from a female donor with papillary thyroid cancer or a benign thyroid nodule (not recorded which). Some clones in this sample may be carry-over from other donors' samples. Sequenced material: blood. V and J are TRBV9 and TRBJ1-2, with no clear D. CDR3 sequence (DNA): TGTGCCAGCAGCCCGGGAGAGGATGGCTACACCTTC. It is translated as CASSPGEDGYTF.